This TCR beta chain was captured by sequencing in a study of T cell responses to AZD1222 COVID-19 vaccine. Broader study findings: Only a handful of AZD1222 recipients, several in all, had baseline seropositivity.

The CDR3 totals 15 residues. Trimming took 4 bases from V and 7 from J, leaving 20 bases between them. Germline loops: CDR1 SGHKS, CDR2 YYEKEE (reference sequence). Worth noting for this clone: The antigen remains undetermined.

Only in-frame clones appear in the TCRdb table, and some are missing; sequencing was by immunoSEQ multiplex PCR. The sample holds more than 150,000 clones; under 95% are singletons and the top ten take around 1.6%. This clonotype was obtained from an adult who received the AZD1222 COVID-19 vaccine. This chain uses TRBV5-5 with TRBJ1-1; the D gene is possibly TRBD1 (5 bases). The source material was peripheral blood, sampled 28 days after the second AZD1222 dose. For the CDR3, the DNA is TGTGCCAGCAGCACAGGTCCCGTGGGGTACGGTGAAGCTTTCTTT. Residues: CASSTGPVGYGEAFF.